This T cell receptor (beta chain) stems from a study of blood T cells in healthy people across ages. A sample-barcoded 5' primer and a J-beta primer mix were used in a second PCR of about 6 to 11 cycles. TCRdb fed the 5' RACE reads into MiXCR, producing one record per CDR3 protein. The data contain some 930,000 distinct CDR3 sequences, approximately 32% of them singletons. Only a few counts were recorded for this clonotype. Another study also made use of these data, one on T cells of mothers and their children.

The sequenced sample consisted of blood. The sequence was obtained from a middle-aged woman in good health.

The CDR3 DNA sequence: TGCAGCACCACGCGGACAGTTCTGAACACTGAAGCTTTCTTT. It encodes CSTTRTVLNTEAFF. The chain links TRBV29-1 to TRBJ1-1, with D maybe TRBD1 (6 bases). The CDR3 is 14 amino acids. The germline gives CDR1 SQVTM, CDR2 ANQGSEA. Between the trimmed V and J ends, which lost 8 bases and 0 bases, there was a span of 16 bases.